Presented here are 27 T cell receptor beta chains from one specimen sequenced in a study of T-cell reconstitution after alpha-beta-depleted transplantation in children. Unique molecular identifiers featured in how the TCRbeta library was prepared. TCRdb reanalysed the PCR reads using MiXCR and keeps one entry per CDR3 protein. The sample lists 85,000 to 120,000 distinct CDR3 sequences, around 6% occurring once. The starting material was PBMCs, mostly from graft donor cells, obtained 60 days after TCRalphabeta/CD19-depleted stem cell transplant. These receptors were obtained from a female patient aged 2-10 years who had a stem cell transplant for Fanconi anemia, so the T cells may come from the graft donor.

This clonotype was seen ten or more times. The chain recombines TRBV7-9 with TRBJ2-7; D may be TRBD2 (6 bases). Trimming shortened V by 4 bases and J by 6 bases, and 13 bases separated the two germline ends. The CDR3 is 13 residues long. CDR1 and CDR2 from the germline V gene are SEHNR and FQNEAQ (reference sequence). The CDR3 sequence: CASSYGGWFEQYF. The CDR3 coding sequence is TGTGCCAGCAGCTACGGGGGTTGGTTCGAGCAGTACTTC.

This clonotype was found many times. The rearrangement uses TRBV28 and TRBJ2-7; D is uncertain. CDR1 is MDHEN, CDR2 SYDVKM, per germline. The CDR3 sequence is 15 residues long. The ends were cut back, 7 bases at V and 4 bases at J, with 20 bases in the middle. CDR3 DNA: TGTGCCAGCACCCCTGACTCAAGGAACGCTTACGAGCAGTACTTC. This gives the protein CASTPDSRNAYEQYF.

The sample holds many counts of this clonotype. The chain joins TRBV29-1 to TRBJ1-1; D is uncertain. V was shortened by 4 bases and J by 6 bases, with 12 bases between the two germline ends. Germline CDR1 reads SQVTM; CDR2 reads ANQGSEA. This CDR3 has 12 residues. CDR3 amino acids: CSVGLGWAEAFF. CDR3 bases: TGCAGCGTTGGACTCGGATGGGCTGAAGCTTTCTTT.

In this sample, this clonotype turned up many times. The chain links TRBV28 to TRBJ2-7; D possibly matches TRBD1 or TRBD2 (5 bases each). The CDR3 has 15 amino acids. The germline CDR1 and CDR2 sequences are MDHEN and SYDVKM. V was clipped by 7 bases and J by 3 bases, with 19 bases between them. The CDR3 spells CASISFLGGVYEQYF. As DNA, the CDR3 is TGTGCCAGCATTAGCTTTCTTGGGGGTGTCTACGAGCAGTACTTC.

This clonotype showed up just a few times. The chain combines TRBV20-1 with TRBJ2-7; 12 nucleotides match TRBD1. V lost 3 bases, J lost 2 bases, and 5 bases stayed unmatched. Germline CDR1 and CDR2: DFQATT and SNEGSKA (reference sequence). This CDR3 spans 15 amino acids. This CDR3 reads CSARIGTGGPYEQYF. The DNA of the CDR3 is TGCAGTGCTAGGATTGGGACAGGGGGCCCCTACGAGCAGTACTTC.

This clonotype has a count of ten or more. The J gene is TRBJ2-1, the V gene TRBV7-3; 8 bases are a match to TRBD2. J was trimmed by 7 bases and V by 4 bases; bases with no gene match: 9. Germline CDR1 is SGHTA and CDR2 is FQGTGA. The CDR3 runs to 15 residues. In DNA form, the CDR3 reads TGTGCCAGCAGCTCCACGGGGGGGCTGTCTAATGAGCAGTTCTTC. Translated: CASSSTGGLSNEQFF.

This clonotype was found many times. The rearrangement links TRBV5-1 to TRBJ1-2; perhaps TRBD1 as D (5 bases). The CDR3 covers 15 residues. CDR1 is SGHRS, CDR2 YFSETQ, per germline. V gave up 0 bases and J gave up 2 bases, with 11 bases separating them. CDR3 in amino acids: CASSLAEGTNYGYTF. CDR3 nucleotides: TGCGCCAGCAGCTTGGCCGAGGGGACGAACTATGGCTACACCTTC.

This clonotype was detected many times. V and J are TRBV4-2 and TRBJ2-7, with D possibly matching TRBD2 (5 bases). CDR3 length equals 16 residues. The germline V gene encodes CDR1 LGHNA and CDR2 YNFKEQ. Trimming left V 0 bases short and J 2 bases short, with 14 bases between. The CDR3: CASSQDRTSLTYEQYF. DNA for the CDR3: TGTGCCAGCAGCCAAGATCGAACTAGTCTCACCTACGAGCAGTACTTC.

This clonotype has ten or more counts. The chain recombines TRBV28 with TRBJ2-5, with D perhaps matching TRBD2 (6 bases). The CDR3 has 14 residues. V was cut by 6 bases and J by 2 bases, with 13 bases left in between. Germline V gene lookup returns CDR1 MDHEN and CDR2 SYDVKM. The CDR3 DNA reads as TGTGCCAGCAGCAACGCCGGGACTCAAGAGACCCAGTACTTC. Residues: CASSNAGTQETQYF.

This chain uses TRBV6-5 with TRBJ2-3; D not certain. Trimming removed 4 bases at V and 0 bases at J, with 11 bases between. This CDR3 region has 15 residues. Germline V gives CDR1 MNHEY, CDR2 SVGAGI. The chain's CDR3 is CASSSPRSSTDTQYF. CDR3 sequence (DNA): TGTGCCAGCAGTTCCCCTCGAAGTAGCACAGATACGCAGTATTTT.

V usage is TRBV2 and J usage is TRBJ2-6; D is unresolved. Germline V gene lookup returns CDR1 SNHLY and CDR2 FYNNEI. V was shortened by 4 bases and J by 0 bases, with 7 bases between the two germline ends. CDR3 size: 15 residues. The CDR3: CASSVTVSGANVLTF. The DNA for the CDR3 is TGTGCCAGCAGTGTAACGGTCTCTGGGGCCAACGTCCTGACTTTC.

This clonotype was counted at least ten times. The genes are TRBV9 and TRBJ2-1; 9 positions agree with TRBD2. The CDR3 sequence is 15 residues long. CDR1 is SGDLS and CDR2 is YYNGEE in the germline V gene. V dropped 0 bases and J dropped 6; count of bases not matched to a gene: 4. The CDR3 DNA is TGTGCCAGCAGCGTAGTCCCAGCGGGAGGCAATGAGCAGTTCTTC. Its translation is CASSVVPAGGNEQFF.

There are many counts of this clonotype. The chain uses TRBV7-2 and TRBJ2-1; D not resolved. Trimming removed 4 bases from V and 5 bases from J, with 18 bases in between. The CDR3 loop spans 16 amino acids. CDR1 SGHTA and CDR2 FQGNSA come from the germline V gene. The CDR3 region has the DNA TGTGCCAGCAGCTCCAGTTTGGAGTTCCCAGACAATGAGCAGTTCTTC. Its protein product is CASSSSLEFPDNEQFF.

The chain has TRBV30 and TRBJ1-1; no clear D gene. The germline V gene has CDR1 GTSNPN and CDR2 SVGIG (reference sequence). The CDR3 loop spans 13 amino acids. Deletions cut 2 bases from V and 6 bases from J, with 13 bases between. The CDR3, as DNA: TGTGCCTGGAGTCTTTTATTAAGGTCTGAAGCTTTCTTT. Encoded protein: CAWSLLLRSEAFF.

The chain couples TRBV6-5 to TRBJ2-5; 11 positions agree with TRBD1. CDR1 is MNHEY, CDR2 SVGAGI, per germline. This CDR3 contains 15 residues. Trimming removed 2 bases from V and 4 bases from J; junction bases left unmatched: 3. This chain's CDR3 is CASSYRGQGGETQYF. Here the CDR3 DNA reads TGTGCCAGCAGTTACCGGGGACAGGGGGGAGAGACCCAGTACTTC.

This clonotype has only a few counts. CDR3 nucleotide sequence: TGTGCCAGCAGTCCTAATCCTCGGGGGAGAGAGCAGTACTTC. Its translation is CASSPNPRGREQYF. This chain uses TRBV28 with TRBJ2-7; the D gene is possibly TRBD2 (6 bases). CDR1 and CDR2 (germline): MDHEN, SYDVKM. V gave up 5 bases and J gave up 7 bases, with 18 bases separating them. The CDR3 loop spans 14 amino acids.

This clonotype has ten or more counts. The chain uses TRBV12-3 or TRBV12-4 and TRBJ2-5; TRBD1 aligns across 10 bases. This CDR3 comprises 13 residues. With V trimmed by 4 bases and J by 4 bases, 0 bases remained unmatched. Here the CDR3 DNA reads TGTGCCAGCAGTTGGGACAGGGGAGAGACCCAGTACTTC. This encodes CASSWDRGETQYF.

This clonotype came up many times. J is TRBJ2-3 and V is TRBV5-1; no firm D call. V lost 3 bases to trimming and J lost 7 bases, with 6 bases between them. The CDR3 covers 11 residues. Per the germline V gene, CDR1 is SGHRS and CDR2 is YFSETQ. CDR3 region: CASSSSHTQYF. For the CDR3, the DNA is TGCGCCAGCAGCTCGAGTCATACGCAGTATTTT.

This clonotype was seen repeatedly, ten times or more. The genes are TRBV7-2 and TRBJ2-2; 11 bases are a match to TRBD2. The CDR3 consists of 15 residues. With V trimmed by 1 base and J by 6 bases, 1 base remained unmatched. Looked up from germline, CDR1 is SGHTA and CDR2 is FQGNSA. CDR3: CASSLGTSGSGELFF. The CDR3 DNA reads TGTGCCAGCAGCTTAGGGACTAGCGGGTCCGGGGAGCTGTTTTTT.

The V call is TRBV20-1, the J call TRBJ2-5; TRBD1 might be the D (6 bases). CDR3 length: 14 amino acids. The germline V gene has CDR1 DFQATT and CDR2 SNEGSKA (reference sequence). V lost 3 bases and J 2 bases, leaving 13 bases between the germline ends. The CDR3 region has the DNA TGCAGTGCTAGTTTAGCACAGGGTCAAGAGACCCAGTACTTC. As protein: CSASLAQGQETQYF.

This clonotype appeared many times. The chain joins TRBV5-1 to TRBJ2-2; D unresolved. Germline CDR1 and CDR2: SGHRS and YFSETQ. The CDR3 has 15 amino acids. V gave up 3 bases and J gave up 5 bases, with 14 bases separating them. CDR3 DNA: TGCGCCAGCAGCTCAGACCCCCGATGGACCGGGGAGCTGTTTTTT. Translating it yields CASSSDPRWTGELFF.

In its sample, this clonotype was seen many times. The rearrangement joins TRBV5-1 to TRBJ2-1; 11 bases map to TRBD1. Germline values: CDR1 SGHRS, CDR2 YFSETQ. The CDR3 spans 14 residues. Trimming cost V 3 bases and J 9 bases; bases outside gene matches: 5. CDR3 DNA sequence: TGCGCCAGCAGCTCCAGGACAGGGGGCGGTGAGCAGTTCTTC. This translates into CASSSRTGGGEQFF.

The chain combines TRBV6-5 with TRBJ1-5; TRBD1 might be the D (5 bases). The length of the CDR3 is 14 residues. Between the trimmed V and J ends, which lost 2 bases and 7 bases, there was a span of 12 bases. Germline V gene sequence: CDR1 MNHEY, CDR2 SVGAGI. CDR3: CASSYKRGGQPQHF. The CDR3 nucleotides are TGTGCCAGCAGTTACAAGAGGGGAGGGCAGCCCCAGCATTTT.

The J gene is TRBJ2-3, the V gene TRBV11-2; 8 bases map to TRBD2. This CDR3 has 15 residues. Unmatched junction bases numbered 7, after V lost 7 bases and J lost 1 base. Germline-derived CDR1 and CDR2 are SGHAT and FQNNGV. CDR3 residues: CASNPPGRGTDTQYF. The CDR3 nucleotides are TGTGCCAGCAACCCCCCCGGGAGGGGCACAGATACGCAGTATTTT. Complete variable domain (other parts from reference TRBV11-2 and TRBJ2-3): EAGVAQSPRYKIIEKRQSVAFWCNPISGHATLYWYQQILGQGPKLLIQFQNNGVVDDSQLPKDRFSAERLKGVDSTLKIQPAKLEDSAVYLCASNPPGRGTDTQYFGPGTRLTVL.

The chain couples TRBV11-3 to TRBJ2-1; tentative D call: TRBD2 (6 bases). The V end was cut by 4 bases, the J end by 6 bases, with 13 bases between. Germline CDR1 SGHNT, CDR2 YENEEA. This CDR3 comprises 14 residues. CDR3 bases: TGTGCCAGCAGCTCCCGGACTACCACCAATGAGCAGTTCTTC. Its translation is CASSSRTTTNEQFF.

The rearrangement links TRBV6-2 or TRBV6-3 to TRBJ2-7; D is undetermined. CDR3 length: 12 amino acids. V lost 2 bases and J 4 bases, leaving 6 bases between the germline ends. Per the germline V gene, CDR1 is MNHEY and CDR2 is SVGEGT. Written as DNA, the CDR3 is TGTGCCAGCAGTTACGTCGGGTACGAGCAGTACTTC. This encodes CASSYVGYEQYF.

The table lists this clonotype with many counts. The chain couples TRBV29-1 to TRBJ1-1; 11 positions match TRBD1. From germline, CDR1 is SQVTM and CDR2 ANQGSEA. This CDR3 comprises 13 residues. J lost 5 bases, V lost 3 bases, and 2 bases had no gene match. DNA for the CDR3: TGCAGCGTTGACCGGGACAGGGGGACTGAAGCTTTCTTT. It encodes CSVDRDRGTEAFF.